The 6 T cell receptor beta chains below all came from one sample that was sequenced in a study of identical twins. A single record per CDR3 protein comes from TCRdb applying MiXCR to the 5' RACE reads. This table has around 670,000 distinct CDR3 sequences, around 6% appearing once. What was sequenced was naive T cells sorted from blood. These receptors originate from a man younger than 35 in good health.

V and J are TRBV5-1 and TRBJ2-6, with D unresolved. The CDR3 totals 14 residues. V lost 0 bases and J 2 bases, leaving 3 bases between the germline ends. Per the germline V gene, CDR1 is SGHRS and CDR2 is YFSETQ. The CDR3: CASSLDTGANVLTF. The CDR3 DNA sequence: TGCGCCAGCAGCTTGGATACTGGGGCCAACGTCCTGACTTTC.

This clonotype has ten or more counts. The chain couples TRBV20-1 to TRBJ1-4, with 12 bases that match TRBD1. After removal of 0 bases from V and 7 bases from J, the junction contained 6 bases not matched to a gene. The CDR3 is 16 residues long. Germline CDR1 reads DFQATT; CDR2 reads SNEGSKA (reference sequence). The DNA of the CDR3 is TGCAGTGCTAGAGAAGGGACAGGGGGCTTTGGTGAAAAACTGTTTTTT. Protein product: CSAREGTGGFGEKLFF.

This clonotype was detected ten times or more. J is TRBJ1-5 and V is TRBV25-1, with a weak D call TRBD1 (5 bases). Germline loops: CDR1 MGHDK, CDR2 SYGVNS. The CDR3 has 15 amino acids. V was cut by 4 bases and J by 0 bases, with 10 bases left in between. CDR3 coding DNA: TGTGCCAGCAGTGGATTGACAGTTAGCAATCAGCCCCAGCATTTT. Its protein product is CASSGLTVSNQPQHF.

This clonotype was found many times. V gene TRBV5-1 combines with J gene TRBJ2-7, with TRBD2 matching over 10 bases. Trimming removed 4 bases from V and 2 bases from J; junction bases left unmatched: 0. Germline V gene lookup returns CDR1 SGHRS and CDR2 YFSETQ. The CDR3 has 13 residues. CDR3 sequence: CASSGTSAYEQYF. In DNA, the CDR3 is TGCGCCAGCAGCGGGACTAGCGCCTACGAGCAGTACTTC.

Many counts were recorded for this clonotype. This chain connects TRBV10-3 to TRBJ2-1, with 8 bases matching TRBD2. The V gene end was trimmed by 0 bases and the J gene end by 2 bases; junction bases not matched to a gene: 3. The CDR3 is 16 amino acids. The germline CDR1 and CDR2 sequences are ENHRY and SYGVKD. CDR3 in amino acids: CAISESTSGAYNEQFF. DNA of the CDR3: TGTGCCATCAGTGAGTCAACTAGCGGAGCCTACAATGAGCAGTTCTTC.

In its sample, this clonotype was seen a few times. The chain uses TRBV20-1 and TRBJ2-7; D is perhaps TRBD2 (6 bases). This CDR3 has 13 residues. Germline loops: CDR1 DFQATT, CDR2 SNEGSKA (reference sequence). Trimming removed 7 bases from V and 2 bases from J, with 15 bases in between. The CDR3 DNA reads as TGCAGTGTCGGACTACCCCGAACCTACGAGCAGTACTTC. Its translation: CSVGLPRTYEQYF.